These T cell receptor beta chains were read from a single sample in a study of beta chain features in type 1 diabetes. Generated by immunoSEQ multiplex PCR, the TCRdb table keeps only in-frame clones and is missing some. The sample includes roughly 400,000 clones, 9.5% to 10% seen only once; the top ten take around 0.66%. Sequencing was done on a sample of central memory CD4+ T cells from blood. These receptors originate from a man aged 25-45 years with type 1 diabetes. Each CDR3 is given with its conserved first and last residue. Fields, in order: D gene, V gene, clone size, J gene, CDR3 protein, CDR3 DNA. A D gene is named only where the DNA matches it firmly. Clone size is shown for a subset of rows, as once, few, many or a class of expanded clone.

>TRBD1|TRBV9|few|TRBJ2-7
CASSVEGTAYEQYF
TGTGCCAGCAGCGTAGAAGGGACAGCCTACGAGCAGTACTTC
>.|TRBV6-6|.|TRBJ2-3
CASRSGGSWDTQYF
TGTGCCAGCAGGAGCGGAGGGAGTTGGGATACGCAGTATTTT
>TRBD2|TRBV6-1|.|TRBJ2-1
CASSEALGLAAYEQFF
TGTGCCAGCAGTGAAGCGCTTGGGCTAGCGGCTTATGAGCAGTTCTTC
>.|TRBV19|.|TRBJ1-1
CASSRKYEGTEAFF
TGTGCCAGTAGTAGAAAATATGAGGGCACTGAAGCTTTCTTT
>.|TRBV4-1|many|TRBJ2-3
CASAPRSTDTQYF
TGCGCCAGCGCCCCCCGCAGCACAGATACGCAGTATTTT
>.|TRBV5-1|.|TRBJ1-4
CASSYRGQSNEKLFF
TGCGCCAGCAGCTACCGTGGACAGTCTAATGAAAAACTGTTTTTT
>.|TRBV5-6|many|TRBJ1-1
CASSWTDNTEAFF
TGTGCCAGCAGCTGGACGGATAACACTGAAGCTTTCTTT
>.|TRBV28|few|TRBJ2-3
CASSPIGSTTDTQYF
TGTGCCAGCAGTCCGATTGGGTCCACCACAGATACGCAGTATTTT
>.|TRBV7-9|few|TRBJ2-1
CASSPGQGTKQFF
TGTGCCAGCAGCCCAGGTCAGGGGACCAAGCAGTTCTTC
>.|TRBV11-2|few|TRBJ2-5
CASSLSTHEETQYF
TGTGCCAGCAGCTTAAGTACCCATGAAGAGACCCAGTACTTC